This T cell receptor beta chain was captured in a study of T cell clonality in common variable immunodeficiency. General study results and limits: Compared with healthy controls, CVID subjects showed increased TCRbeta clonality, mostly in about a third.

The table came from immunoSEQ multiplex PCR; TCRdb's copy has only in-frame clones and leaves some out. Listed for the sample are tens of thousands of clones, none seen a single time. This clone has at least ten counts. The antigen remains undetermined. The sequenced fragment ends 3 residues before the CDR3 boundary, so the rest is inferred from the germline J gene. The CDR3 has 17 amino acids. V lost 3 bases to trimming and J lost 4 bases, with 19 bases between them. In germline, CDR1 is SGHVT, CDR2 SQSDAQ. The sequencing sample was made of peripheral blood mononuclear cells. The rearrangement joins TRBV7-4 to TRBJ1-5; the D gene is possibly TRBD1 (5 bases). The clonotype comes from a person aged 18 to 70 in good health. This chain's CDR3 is CASSFYDRASFNQPQHF. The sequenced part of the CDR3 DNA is TGTGCCAGCAGCTTTTATGACAGAGCATCTTTTAATCAGCCC.